Listed below are T cell receptor beta chains from one sample, sequenced in a study of blood T cell repertoires in COVID-19. Libraries were prepared by immunoSEQ multiplex PCR; TCRdb keeps only in-frame clonotypes and omits some of them. Of fewer than 180,000 clones listed, 80% to 90% are singletons. The source material was peripheral blood. These TCRs come from a man aged 70 or older with acute or convalescent COVID-19. Both conserved end residues are part of each CDR3. D genes are given only for firm matches. Not every row has a clone size; where given, it reads once, few, many or a size class.

D: -
J: TRBJ2-7
length: 17
size: -
V: TRBV5-1
CDR3: CASSLTGVGTFRYEQYF
DNA: TGCGCCAGCAGCTTGACAGGGGTTGGGACTTTTCGCTACGAGCAGTACTTC

D: -
J: TRBJ2-3
length: 12
size: -
V: TRBV12-3/TRBV12-4
CDR3: CASRSVGDTQYF
DNA: TGTGCCAGCAGGTCCGTCGGGGATACGCAGTATTTT

D: TRBD2
J: TRBJ2-7
length: 16
size: -
V: TRBV28
CDR3: CASSSSWTSGSYEQYF
DNA: TGTGCCAGCAGTTCTTCCTGGACTAGCGGCTCCTACGAGCAGTACTTC

D: TRBD2
J: TRBJ2-3
length: 15
size: -
V: TRBV7-2
CDR3: CASSLGRESTDTQYF
DNA: TGTGCCAGCAGCTTAGGGCGGGAGAGCACAGATACGCAGTATTTT

D: TRBD1
J: TRBJ1-2
length: 14
size: -
V: TRBV28
CDR3: CASSLGQGVDGYTF
DNA: TGTGCCAGCAGTTTGGGACAGGGGGTGGATGGCTACACCTTC

D: -
J: TRBJ2-1
length: 16
size: -
V: TRBV4-1
CDR3: CASSQDPRAVYNEQFF
DNA: TGCGCCAGCAGCCAAGATCCGAGGGCGGTCTACAATGAGCAGTTCTTC

D: -
J: TRBJ1-1
length: 15
size: -
V: TRBV5-8
CDR3: CASSLGALRNTEAFF
DNA: TGTGCCAGCAGCTTGGGGGCACTGAGGAACACTGAAGCTTTCTTT

D: -
J: TRBJ2-1
length: 15
size: -
V: TRBV27
CDR3: CASSKSRWNYNEQFF
DNA: TGTGCCAGCAGTAAATCTAGATGGAACTACAATGAGCAGTTCTTC

D: TRBD1
J: TRBJ1-2
length: 14
size: once
V: TRBV5-1
CDR3: CASSLGQGNYGYTF
DNA: TGCGCCAGCAGCTTGGGACAGGGAAACTATGGCTACACCTTC

D: -
J: TRBJ1-1
length: 15
size: -
V: TRBV9
CDR3: CASSVGSGKNTEAFF
DNA: TGTGCCAGCAGCGTCGGGTCGGGGAAGAACACTGAAGCTTTCTTT

D: TRBD2
J: TRBJ2-1
length: 17
size: -
V: TRBV19
CDR3: CASSTPHGLAGDNEQFF
DNA: TGTGCCAGTAGTACCCCCCACGGACTAGCGGGAGACAATGAGCAGTTCTTC

D: TRBD2
J: TRBJ2-7
length: 14
size: -
V: TRBV9
CDR3: CASSASGRSDEQYF
DNA: TGTGCCAGCAGCGCTAGCGGGAGAAGCGACGAGCAGTACTTC

D: -
J: TRBJ1-5
length: 13
size: -
V: TRBV5-1
CDR3: CASSFQGNQPQHF
DNA: TGCGCCAGCAGCTTTCAGGGCAATCAGCCCCAGCATTTT

D: -
J: TRBJ2-7
length: 13
size: -
V: TRBV5-4
CDR3: CASSSQGSYEQYF
DNA: TGTGCCAGCAGCTCCCAGGGATCCTACGAGCAGTACTTC

D: -
J: TRBJ2-7
length: 12
size: -
V: TRBV12-3/TRBV12-4
CDR3: CASSLFGYEQYF
DNA: TGTGCCAGCAGTTTATTCGGCTACGAGCAGTACTTC

D: -
J: TRBJ2-1
length: 15
size: -
V: TRBV5-5
CDR3: CASSLGSPTYNEQFF
DNA: TGTGCCAGCAGCCTGGGGAGCCCCACCTACAATGAGCAGTTCTTC

D: -
J: TRBJ2-1
length: 16
size: -
V: TRBV5-1
CDR3: CASSLDTELTLNEQFF
DNA: TGCGCCAGCAGCTTGGATACAGAGCTCACCCTTAATGAGCAGTTCTTC